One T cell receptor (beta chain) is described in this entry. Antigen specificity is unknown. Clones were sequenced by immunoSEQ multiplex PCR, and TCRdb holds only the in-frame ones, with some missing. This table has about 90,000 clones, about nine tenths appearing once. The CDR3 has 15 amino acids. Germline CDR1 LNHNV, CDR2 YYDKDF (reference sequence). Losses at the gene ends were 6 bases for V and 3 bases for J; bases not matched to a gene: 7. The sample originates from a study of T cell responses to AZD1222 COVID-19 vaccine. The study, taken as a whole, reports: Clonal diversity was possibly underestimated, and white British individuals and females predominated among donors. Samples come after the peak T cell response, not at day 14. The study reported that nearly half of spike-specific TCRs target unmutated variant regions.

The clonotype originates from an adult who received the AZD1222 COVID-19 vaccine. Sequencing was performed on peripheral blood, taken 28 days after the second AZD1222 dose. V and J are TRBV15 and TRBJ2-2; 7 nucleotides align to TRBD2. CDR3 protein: CATRSGAIYTGELFF. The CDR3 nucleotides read TGTGCCACCAGGAGCGGGGCCATATACACCGGGGAGCTGTTTTTT. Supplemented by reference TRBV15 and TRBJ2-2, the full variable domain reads DAMVIQNPRYQVTQFGKPVTLSCSQTLNHNVMYWYQQKSSQAPKLLFHYYDKDFNNEADTPDNFQSRRPNTSFCFLDIRSPGLGDTAMYLCATRSGAIYTGELFFGEGSRLTVL.